This TCR beta chain was identified during a study of shared clonotypes between healthy human individuals. Tens of millions of PBMCs supplied genomic DNA for unsorted samples. This table comes from immunoSEQ multiplex PCR, and its TCRdb copy is limited to in-frame clones, with some not included. The table has around 450,000 clones, around 79% seen once; the top ten hold around 13%. Germline lookup yields CDR1 LNHDA and CDR2 SQIVND (reference sequence). With 4 bases removed from V and 1 base from J, the gap between germline ends came to 11 bases. The CDR3 totals 14 residues. The chain uses TRBV19 and TRBJ2-7; D is perhaps TRBD1 (6 bases). The receptor was derived from a woman in her forties in good health. Some clones in this sample may be carry-over from other donors' samples. Sequencing used PBMCs. The CDR3 DNA reads TGTGCCAGTAGTACAGGACAGTCTTCCTACGAGCAGTACTTC. It encodes CASSTGQSSYEQYF.